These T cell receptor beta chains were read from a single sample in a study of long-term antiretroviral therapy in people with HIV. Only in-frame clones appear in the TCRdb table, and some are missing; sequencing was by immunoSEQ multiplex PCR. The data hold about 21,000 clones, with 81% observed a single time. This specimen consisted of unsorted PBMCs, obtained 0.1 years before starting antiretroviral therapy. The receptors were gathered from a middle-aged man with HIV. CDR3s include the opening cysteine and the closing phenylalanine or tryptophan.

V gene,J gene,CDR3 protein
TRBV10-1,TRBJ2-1,CASSEIRASGPGAANNEQFF
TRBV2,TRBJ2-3,CASGGRVRGTQYF
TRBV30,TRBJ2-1,CASEELAGYNEQFF
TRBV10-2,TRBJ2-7,CASRTGSSGYEQYF
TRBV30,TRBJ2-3,CAWGDRTPPDTQYF
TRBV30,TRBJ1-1,CARGPSWGNTEAFF
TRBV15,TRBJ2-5,CATSRDWPSGGLETQYF
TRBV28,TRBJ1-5,CASRRGSRQSNQPQHF
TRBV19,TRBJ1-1,CASSQITTTTASTRAFF
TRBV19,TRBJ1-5,CASSPRARDQPQHF
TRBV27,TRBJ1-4,CASSPTGWDEKLFF
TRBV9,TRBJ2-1,CASSPSGGLFTDEQFF
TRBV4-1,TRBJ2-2,CASSPAGSGRTRTGELFF
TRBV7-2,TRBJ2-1,CASSLARSSYNEQFF
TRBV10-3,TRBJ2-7,CAISDLAGEDYEQYF
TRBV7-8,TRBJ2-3,CASSLQGGGPRGDTQYF
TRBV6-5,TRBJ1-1,CASSYRGGTEAFF
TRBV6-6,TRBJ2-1,CASSSQRGNSYNEQFF
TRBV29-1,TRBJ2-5,CSVGGPGRGETQYF
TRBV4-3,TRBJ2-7,CASSHFDRSDEQYF
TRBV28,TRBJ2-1,CASSGPGTISEQFF
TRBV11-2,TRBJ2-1,CASSYSTGITYNEQFF
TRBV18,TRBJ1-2,CASSPQGDYGYTF
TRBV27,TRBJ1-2,CASSSNPGFDYGYTF
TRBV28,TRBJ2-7,CASLGTGPSYEQYF
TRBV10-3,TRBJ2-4,CAISEIRERAKNIQYF
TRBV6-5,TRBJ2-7,CASLRLGAYEQYF
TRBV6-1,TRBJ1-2,CASSAWGGIGYTF
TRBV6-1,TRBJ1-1,CASSEVRGSTEAFF
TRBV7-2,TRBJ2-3,CASSTGPRTDTQYF
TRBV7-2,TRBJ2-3,CASSILATGTDTQYF
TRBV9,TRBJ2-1,CASSVPGVNEQFF
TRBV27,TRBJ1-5,CASSSQRGGDHQPQHF
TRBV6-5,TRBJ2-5,CASSSFWGRTQETQYF
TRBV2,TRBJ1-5,CASSPDRANQPQHF
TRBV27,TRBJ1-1,CASSTLGTESRAFF
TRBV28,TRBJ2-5,CASTPYGPETQYF
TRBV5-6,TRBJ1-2,CASSRWDRPNYGYTF
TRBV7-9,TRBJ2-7,CASSLEEISYEQYF
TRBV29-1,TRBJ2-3,CSVEGTTSTDTQYF
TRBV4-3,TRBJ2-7,CASSQERDRNYEQYF